A single sample is the source of the 13 T cell receptor beta chains below, sequenced in a study of response to subunit inactivated influenza vaccine. From the RT-PCR reads, TCRdb called clonotypes with MiXCR, one entry per CDR3 protein. The table shows around 470,000 distinct CDR3 sequences, with approximately 6.9% occurring only once. The sample here was PBMCs from blood, taken 23 to 25 months after vaccination. The receptors were sampled from a man aged 50 to 75 who received an inactivated influenza vaccine.

The CDR3 nucleotides read TGTGCCAGCAGTTTCAGGCTTCAGGCAGATACGCAGTATTTT. It specifies CASSFRLQADTQYF. The genes are TRBV12-3 or TRBV12-4 and TRBJ2-3; no definite D call. This CDR3 region has 14 residues. V was cut by 3 bases and J by 4 bases, with 11 bases left in between.

This clonotype was detected a few times. The genes are TRBV5-1 and TRBJ2-1; 10 nucleotides match TRBD1. V was pared by 2 bases and J by 8 bases, with 7 bases of the junction left unmatched. Germline V gives CDR1 SGHRS, CDR2 YFSETQ. The CDR3 runs to 15 residues. The CDR3, as DNA: TGCGCCAGCAGCTTCGGGACAGGGGCGCTTTATGAGCAGTTCTTC. As protein: CASSFGTGALYEQFF.

This clonotype was seen only a few times. The rearrangement links TRBV20-1 to TRBJ2-5; tentatively, D is TRBD2 (5 bases). The CDR3 extends over 14 amino acids. Trimming stripped 7 bases from V and 4 bases from J, with 19 bases between. Germline CDR1 reads DFQATT; CDR2 reads SNEGSKA (reference sequence). Here the CDR3 reads CSGTSGGRGETQYF. Here the CDR3 DNA reads TGCAGTGGCACCTCTGGCGGGCGCGGAGAGACCCAGTACTTC.

This clonotype was detected only a few times. DNA for the CDR3: TGTGCCAGTACCCCGACGCGCACGACTCTAGATACGCAGTATTTT. Translation: CASTPTRTTLDTQYF. The chain couples TRBV19 to TRBJ2-3, with D uncertain. Germline V gives CDR1 LNHDA, CDR2 SQIVND (reference sequence). Trimming cost V 7 bases and J 5 bases, with 19 bases left between them. The length of the CDR3 is 15 residues.

There are many counts of this clonotype. This chain connects TRBV20-1 to TRBJ2-1; D is unclear. Germline V gene data show CDR1 as DFQATT and CDR2 as SNEGSKA (reference sequence). CDR3 size: 13 residues. Between the trimmed V and J ends, which lost 3 bases and 4 bases, there was a span of 10 bases. The CDR3: CSASPQRYNEQFF. The CDR3 bases are TGCAGTGCTAGCCCCCAGAGGTACAATGAGCAGTTCTTC.

The chain recombines TRBV25-1 with TRBJ2-7; 7 positions match TRBD1. Germline loops: CDR1 MGHDK, CDR2 SYGVNS. Trimming at V came to 4 bases and at J to 6 bases, leaving 9 bases not matched to a gene. The length of the CDR3 is 14 residues. Written as DNA, the CDR3 is TGTGCCAGCAGTGCATACCGGGACAGCTCCGAGCAGTACTTC. Amino acid sequence: CASSAYRDSSEQYF.

The CDR3 here is CASSQDGGGGTDTQYF. CDR3 coding DNA: TGTGCCAGCAGCCAGGACGGGGGCGGGGGCACAGATACGCAGTATTTT. The chain employs TRBV4-2 and TRBJ2-3; D is possibly TRBD1 or TRBD2 (6 bases each). V dropped 3 bases and J dropped 1 base, with 14 bases sitting between them. The germline V gene has CDR1 LGHNA and CDR2 YNFKEQ. CDR3 length: 16 residues.

The rearrangement joins TRBV24-1 to TRBJ2-5; possibly TRBD2 for D (6 bases). CDR1 is KGHDR and CDR2 is SFDVKD in the germline V gene. The CDR3 totals 15 residues. Deletions cut 4 bases from V and 5 bases from J, with 16 bases between. CDR3 DNA sequence: TGTGCCACCAGTGACGCCCGGGGGTTTGGGGAGACCCAGTACTTC. As protein: CATSDARGFGETQYF.

This clonotype was observed a few times. The V and J genes are TRBV29-1 and TRBJ2-5; 8 bases agree with TRBD2. CDR1 SQVTM and CDR2 ANQGSEA come from the germline V gene. The V gene end was trimmed by 0 bases and the J gene end by 1 base; junction bases not matched to a gene: 7. The CDR3 is made up of 16 amino acids. The CDR3 protein is CSVEDQRETLQETQYF. DNA of the CDR3: TGCAGCGTTGAAGATCAGCGGGAGACCCTCCAAGAGACCCAGTACTTC.

The chain carries TRBV28 and TRBJ2-1, with D possibly being TRBD1 or TRBD2 (5 bases each). Germline V gene data show CDR1 as MDHEN and CDR2 as SYDVKM. Trimming cost V 5 bases and J 8 bases, with 25 bases left between them. The CDR3 contains 17 residues. CDR3 nucleotide sequence: TGTGCCAGCAGTCCCCTGGTCCGTGCGAGGGGTTTCGATGAGCAGTTCTTC. Translating gives CASSPLVRARGFDEQFF. The full variable domain, in which reference TRBV28 and TRBJ2-1 provide the parts outside the CDR3, is DVKVTQSSRYLVKRTGEKVFLECVQDMDHENMFWYRQDPGLGLRLIYFSYDVKMKEKGDIPEGYSVSREKKERFSLILESASTNQTSMYLCASSPLVRARGFDEQFFGPGTRLTVL.

Ten or more counts support this clonotype. The rearrangement joins TRBV13 to TRBJ2-7; TRBD1 matches at 9 bases. V was pared by 5 bases and J by 7 bases, with 6 bases of the junction left unmatched. CDR1 PRHDT and CDR2 FYEKMQ come from the germline V gene (reference sequence). The CDR3 loop spans 13 amino acids. The CDR3: CASSKDRGGEQYF. CDR3 sequence (DNA): TGTGCCAGCAGCAAGGACAGGGGAGGTGAGCAGTACTTC.

This clonotype was seen more than once but under ten times. The J gene is TRBJ2-5, the V gene TRBV12-3 or TRBV12-4; 7 bases are a match to TRBD1. J gave up 5 bases and V 4 bases, and 7 bases lay outside the gene matches. This CDR3 contains 14 residues. CDR3 amino acids: CASSSTGYSETQYF. CDR3 sequence (DNA): TGTGCCAGCAGTTCGACAGGGTATTCCGAGACCCAGTACTTC.

The CDR3 here is CASSQEVGQLAQYF. As DNA, the CDR3 is TGTGCCAGCAGCCAAGAAGTAGGGCAGCTCGCGCAGTATTTT. This chain links TRBV4-2 with TRBJ2-3; D call uncertain. The CDR3 runs to 14 residues. From germline, CDR1 is LGHNA and CDR2 YNFKEQ. V lost 0 bases, J lost 10 bases, and 14 bases lay in between.